These 17 T cell receptor beta chains originate from one sample sequenced in a study of shared clonotypes between healthy human individuals. TCRdb keeps only in-frame clones here, not all; method: immunoSEQ multiplex PCR. The table lists some 1,400,000 clones, roughly 96% of them singletons. Sequencing was performed on naive CD4+ T cells sorted from blood. Subset given: CD45RA+ positively selected. The receptors stem from a man in his thirties or forties in good health.

The V and J genes are TRBV4-3 and TRBJ1-5; D is uncertain. V was shortened by 3 bases and J by 0 bases, with 12 bases between the two germline ends. CDR1 and CDR2 (germline): LGHNA, YSLEER. The CDR3 sequence is 16 residues long. CDR3 sequence reads: CASSQHARDSNQPQHF. CDR3 DNA: TGCGCCAGCAGCCAGCACGCGCGGGATAGCAATCAGCCCCAGCATTTT.

This clone occurred once. The chain couples TRBV6-1 to TRBJ1-2; no clear D. In germline, CDR1 is MNHNS, CDR2 SASEGT. This CDR3 comprises 13 residues. The V and J ends lost 4 bases and 4 bases respectively, with 10 bases between them. The chain's CDR3 is CASSAREIYGYTF. As DNA, the CDR3 is TGTGCCAGCAGTGCAAGGGAGATCTATGGCTACACCTTC.

J is TRBJ1-1 and V is TRBV10-2, with D hard to call. Per the germline V gene, CDR1 is WSHSY and CDR2 is SAAADI. This CDR3 comprises 12 residues. Trimming pared 6 bases from V and 4 bases from J, leaving 9 bases between. The DNA for the CDR3 is TGCGCCAGCAGAGACGGGGTCACTGAAGCTTTCTTT. Amino acid sequence: CASRDGVTEAFF.

The J gene is TRBJ2-3, the V gene TRBV5-4; TRBD1 is a possible D gene (6 bases). The CDR3 sequence is 14 residues long. Germline CDR1 SGHNT, CDR2 YYREEE (reference sequence). Deletions cut 3 bases from V and 2 bases from J, with 10 bases between. The CDR3 region is CASSSRTVTDTQYF. The CDR3 nucleotides read TGTGCCAGCAGCTCCCGGACAGTCACAGATACGCAGTATTTT.

This sequence joins TRBV19 and TRBJ2-2; 10 bases fit TRBD1. The CDR3 is 15 residues long. Germline CDR1 is LNHDA and CDR2 is SQIVND (reference sequence). Trimming took 9 bases from V and 3 from J; bases not matched to a gene: 7. The CDR3 loop is CASRATGGYTGELFF. CDR3 sequence (DNA): TGTGCCAGCAGGGCGACAGGGGGCTACACCGGGGAGCTGTTTTTT.

The chain is built from TRBV11-2 and TRBJ2-7; TRBD2 aligns across 13 bases. CDR3 length: 19 residues. Trimming cost V 5 bases and J 0 bases; bases outside gene matches: 13. The V gene's germline CDR1 is SGHAT and CDR2 FQNNGV. CDR3 sequence reads: CASSRQTGTSGVNSYEQYF. The CDR3 nucleotides are TGTGCCAGCAGCAGGCAGACCGGGACTAGCGGGGTAAACTCCTACGAGCAGTACTTC.

The chain joins TRBV27 to TRBJ1-1, with 9 bases that match TRBD1. The V gene's germline CDR1 is MNHEY and CDR2 SMNVEV (reference sequence). The V segment lost 6 bases and the J segment 4 bases; nucleotides outside the gene matches: 12. This CDR3 has 16 amino acids. CDR3 coding DNA: TGTGCCAGCAGCCGGGGGACAGGGCAAGGGGGCACTGAAGCTTTCTTT. This sequence encodes CASSRGTGQGGTEAFF.

The rearrangement uses TRBV19 and TRBJ1-1, with D tentatively TRBD1 (6 bases). The V gene lost 5 bases and the J gene lost 1 base, with 8 bases spanning the gap. From germline, CDR1 is LNHDA and CDR2 SQIVND (reference sequence). This CDR3 spans 13 amino acids. The CDR3 DNA follows: TGTGCCAGTAGTGACAGGCCGAACACTGAAGCTTTCTTT. As protein: CASSDRPNTEAFF.

The chain has TRBV10-2 and TRBJ1-4, with D possibly matching TRBD1 (6 bases). Germline V lookup: CDR1 WSHSY, CDR2 SAAADI. The CDR3 covers 13 residues. Trimming took off 2 bases at V and 8 bases at J, with 9 bases between the two ends. The CDR3 bases are TGCGCCAGCAGTGAGACAGGGAACGAAAAACTGTTTTTT. Protein: CASSETGNEKLFF.

As concerns this clone: Additional DNA sequences in this sample encode the identical CDR3. The CDR3 DNA follows: TGTGCCAGCAGTTACGGGGGGTTTAGAAACTATGGCTACACCTTC. This translates into CASSYGGFRNYGYTF. V usage is TRBV6-5 and J usage is TRBJ1-2; tentatively, D is TRBD1 (5 bases). The germline V and J ends were trimmed by 2 bases and 2 bases, with 12 bases remaining between them. This CDR3 comprises 15 residues. Germline V gene sequence: CDR1 MNHEY, CDR2 SVGAGI.

The genes are TRBV2 and TRBJ2-2; 13 positions agree with TRBD2. The CDR3 sequence is 15 residues long. Trimming took 6 bases from V and 7 from J; bases not matched to a gene: 5. CDR1 is SNHLY, CDR2 FYNNEI, per germline. The CDR3: CASRGLAGTDGELFF. As DNA, the CDR3 is TGTGCCAGCAGGGGACTAGCGGGAACCGACGGGGAGCTGTTTTTT.

The V gene is TRBV7-6, the J gene TRBJ2-1; weak D call: TRBD1 (6 bases). Germline assignment: CDR1 SGHVS and CDR2 FNYEAQ. V lost 2 bases and J lost 4, with 15 bases in between. This CDR3 contains 16 residues. DNA for the CDR3: TGTGCCAGCAGCTTAAACCTGAGGGGGAGATACAATGAGCAGTTCTTC. Its translation: CASSLNLRGRYNEQFF.

This clone came up once. The DNA for the CDR3 is TGTGCCAGCAGCCGGGACAGAAGGGAGTACTTC. As protein: CASSRDRREYF. This chain connects TRBV7-9 to TRBJ2-4, with 7 bases identical to TRBD1. The V gene's germline CDR1 is SEHNR and CDR2 FQNEAQ (reference sequence). V lost 5 bases, J lost 14 bases, and 6 bases stayed unmatched. CDR3 length equals 11 residues.

The V gene is TRBV5-5, the J gene TRBJ2-7, with 8 nucleotides matching TRBD2. With 0 bases clipped from V and 5 bases from J, the junction kept 19 bases outside the gene matches. The CDR3 consists of 19 residues. Germline CDR1 reads SGHKS; CDR2 reads YYEKEE (reference sequence). CDR3 protein: CASSLVVSLGSGNPHEQYF. The CDR3 DNA sequence: TGTGCCAGCAGCTTGGTGGTGTCCCTGGGTAGCGGGAACCCCCACGAGCAGTACTTC.

This sequence joins TRBV6-6 and TRBJ2-7; D gene unclear. The germline V gene has CDR1 MNHNY and CDR2 SVGAGI (reference sequence). CDR3 size: 13 residues. Trimming cost V 2 bases and J 5 bases, with 10 bases left between them. Here the CDR3 DNA reads TGTGCCAGCAGTTACACGAAGTTTAACGAGCAGTACTTC. It codes for CASSYTKFNEQYF.

The J gene is TRBJ2-7, the V gene TRBV5-1, with 8 bases lining up with TRBD2. Looked up from germline, CDR1 is SGHRS and CDR2 is YFSETQ. V lost 3 bases, J lost 4 bases, and 9 bases stayed unmatched. CDR3 size: 15 residues. CDR3 loop: CASSSVSAGGYEQYF. As DNA, the CDR3 is TGCGCCAGCAGCTCGGTATCTGCGGGAGGTTACGAGCAGTACTTC.

This rearrangement joins TRBV18 to TRBJ2-2; D may be TRBD1 or TRBD2 (5 bases each). CDR3 length: 17 residues. Germline CDR1 is KGHSH and CDR2 is LQKENI. Trimming cost V 4 bases and J 5 bases, with 20 bases left between them. DNA of the CDR3: TGTGCCAGCTCACTAATTCCCCGAGGGGTCGGGACCGGGGAGCTGTTTTTT. This sequence encodes CASSLIPRGVGTGELFF. Combining the CDR3 with reference TRBV18 and TRBJ2-2 gives the whole variable domain NAGVMQNPRHLVRRRGQEARLRCSPMKGHSHVYWYRQLPEEGLKFMVYLQKENIIDESGMPKERFSAEFPKEGPSILRIQQVVRGDSAAYFCASSLIPRGVGTGELFFGEGSRLTVL.